This entry lists 18 T cell receptor beta chains sequenced from one sample in a study of cytomegalovirus exposure and HLA in healthy donors. Measured with immunoSEQ multiplex PCR; TCRdb has only the in-frame clones, and not every one. Here the sample spans 250,000 to 350,000 clones, roughly 90% being singletons. Sequenced input: PBMCs. The receptor source for this set is a man aged 25 to 40 in good health and CMV-seronegative.

The chain carries TRBV9 and TRBJ2-7; weak D call: TRBD2 (5 bases). Between the trimmed V and J ends, which lost 4 bases and 4 bases, there was a span of 21 bases. The CDR3 runs to 16 residues. Germline CDR1 is SGDLS and CDR2 is YYNGEE. The CDR3 DNA sequence: TGTGCCAGCAGCCAATTTGACTACAGAGATTTTTACGAGCAGTACTTC. Translating it yields CASSQFDYRDFYEQYF.

The rearrangement uses TRBV30 and TRBJ2-2; maybe TRBD2 (6 bases). The germline gives CDR1 GTSNPN, CDR2 SVGIG (reference sequence). The CDR3 runs to 14 residues. Trimming pared 2 bases from V and 4 bases from J, leaving 11 bases between. DNA of the CDR3: TGTGCCTGGAGTTTTGGGGGGACCACCGGGGAGCTGTTTTTT. Protein: CAWSFGGTTGELFF.

The genes are TRBV19 and TRBJ2-4, with D perhaps matching TRBD1 (5 bases). V lost 7 bases and J 3 bases, leaving 25 bases between the germline ends. This CDR3 contains 18 residues. The germline V gene has CDR1 LNHDA and CDR2 SQIVND (reference sequence). Here the CDR3 reads CASTTGQWGKDVKNIQYF. DNA of the CDR3: TGTGCCAGTACCACCGGGCAGTGGGGCAAGGATGTCAAAAACATTCAGTACTTC. Based on the CDR3 plus reference TRBV19 and TRBJ2-4, the full variable domain is DGGITQSPKYLFRKEGQNVTLSCEQNLNHDAMYWYRQDPGQGLRLIYYSQIVNDFQKGDIAEGYSVSREKKESFPLTVTSAQKNPTAFYLCASTTGQWGKDVKNIQYFGAGTRLSVL.

This rearrangement joins TRBV9 to TRBJ1-4, with 7 bases aligning to TRBD1. There are 16 residues in the CDR3. Germline lookup yields CDR1 SGDLS and CDR2 YYNGEE. After removal of 2 bases from V and 6 bases from J, the junction contained 10 bases not matched to a gene. In DNA form, the CDR3 reads TGTGCCAGCAGCGTCGCGACAGGGCTTGAGGATGAAAAACTGTTTTTT. Protein: CASSVATGLEDEKLFF.

J is TRBJ1-5 and V is TRBV10-3; tentative D call: TRBD1 (5 bases). V was trimmed by 3 bases and J by 7 bases, leaving 13 bases between them. The CDR3 totals 14 residues. In germline, CDR1 is ENHRY, CDR2 SYGVKD. In nucleotides, the CDR3 is TGTGCCATCAGTGACCCCAGGGTCGGCCAGCCCCAGCATTTT. Protein sequence: CAISDPRVGQPQHF.

The chain couples TRBV7-9 to TRBJ2-3; 10 nucleotides agree with TRBD2. V dropped 1 base and J dropped 0; count of bases not matched to a gene: 4. The CDR3 is made up of 17 amino acids. The germline gives CDR1 SEHNR, CDR2 FQNEAQ (reference sequence). The CDR3 sequence: CASSLGLAGVSTDTQYF. The CDR3 DNA sequence: TGTGCCAGCAGCTTAGGGCTAGCGGGGGTCAGCACAGATACGCAGTATTTT.

The V and J genes are TRBV5-4 and TRBJ1-3; tentatively, D is TRBD1 (6 bases). Germline V gives CDR1 SGHNT, CDR2 YYREEE (reference sequence). V was cut by 4 bases and J by 0 bases, with 14 bases left in between. This CDR3 is built from 16 residues. CDR3: CASSNGGQRSGNTIYF. CDR3 in DNA: TGTGCCAGCAGCAATGGAGGACAGCGCTCTGGAAACACCATATATTTT.

The rearrangement links TRBV10-1 to TRBJ2-1; 7 bases match TRBD2. The germline V gene encodes CDR1 WNHNN and CDR2 SYGVQD (reference sequence). The CDR3 consists of 14 residues. J was trimmed by 9 bases and V by 7 bases; bases with no gene match: 12. The CDR3 nucleotides are TGCGCCAGCACGGGAGCGGGGCCATACGGTGAGCAGTTCTTC. Protein product: CASTGAGPYGEQFF.

This CDR3 is CASSQGQGTEAFF. Written as DNA, the CDR3 is TGCGCCAGCAGCCAAGGACAAGGCACTGAAGCTTTCTTT. The rearrangement links TRBV4-1 to TRBJ1-1; no firm D call. Trimming left V 1 base short and J 4 bases short, with 7 bases between. Germline CDR1 is MGHRA and CDR2 is YSYEKL. This CDR3 has 13 residues.

This chain joins TRBV30 and TRBJ1-2; possibly TRBD1 for D (5 bases). V was shortened by 7 bases and J by 4 bases, with 13 bases between the two germline ends. The CDR3 consists of 12 residues. Germline-derived CDR1 and CDR2 are GTSNPN and SVGIG (reference sequence). This chain's CDR3 is CASLGGTYGYTF. CDR3 in DNA: TGTGCCTCTCTGGGGGGTACCTATGGCTACACCTTC.

The V and J genes are TRBV13 and TRBJ1-5; the match to TRBD1 covers 11 bases. Germline V gene lookup returns CDR1 PRHDT and CDR2 FYEKMQ (reference sequence). J lost 3 bases, V lost 4 bases, and 5 bases had no gene match. The CDR3 sequence is 16 residues long. CDR3 in DNA: TGTGCCAGCAGCTCACGGGACAGGGGGATCAATCAGCCCCAGCATTTT. It codes for CASSSRDRGINQPQHF.

The chain combines TRBV2 with TRBJ1-1; TRBD1 matches at 7 bases. Per the germline V gene, CDR1 is SNHLY and CDR2 is FYNNEI. CDR3 size: 13 residues. V trimming: 5 bases; J trimming: 4 bases; junction bases outside the gene matches: 4. CDR3 DNA sequence: TGTGCCAGCAGTCGACAGGGAGCCACTGAAGCTTTCTTT. It codes for CASSRQGATEAFF.

This rearrangement joins TRBV5-6 to TRBJ1-6; D ambiguous. Trimming cost V 1 base and J 1 base, with 6 bases left between them. This CDR3 comprises 15 residues. Germline lookup yields CDR1 SGHDT and CDR2 YYEEEE. CDR3 nucleotides: TGTGCCAGCAGCTTGACAGTTTCCTATAATTCACCCCTCCACTTT. Translated: CASSLTVSYNSPLHF.

The V gene is TRBV29-1, the J gene TRBJ2-2, with TRBD2 identical over 11 bases. CDR3 length: 16 amino acids. Germline values: CDR1 SQVTM, CDR2 ANQGSEA. V gave up 4 bases and J gave up 3 bases; unmatched junction bases: 7. The CDR3 region has the DNA TGCAGCGTTGGGTTAGCGGGGGGGCTGGACACCGGGGAGCTGTTTTTT. Translation gives CSVGLAGGLDTGELFF.

The chain has TRBV4-1 and TRBJ1-2, with 7 bases that match TRBD1. This CDR3 region has 16 residues. The germline V gene has CDR1 MGHRA and CDR2 YSYEKL. V lost 1 base to trimming and J lost 4 bases; unmatched junction nucleotides: 9. In DNA, the CDR3 is TGCGCCAGCAGCCAAGCCATGGGGGCAGGGGGCTATGGCTACACCTTC. Translation gives CASSQAMGAGGYGYTF.

The chain couples TRBV28 to TRBJ1-2, with D possibly TRBD1 on 5 matching bases. The V and J ends lost 6 bases and 7 bases respectively, with 21 bases between them. From germline, CDR1 is MDHEN and CDR2 SYDVKM. This CDR3 has 15 residues. The CDR3 here is CASSRSTGVSSGYTF. DNA for the CDR3: TGTGCCAGCAGCCGTTCCACAGGTGTAAGTTCTGGCTACACCTTC.

This chain uses TRBV6-1 with TRBJ2-5; 7 bases match TRBD1. With V trimmed by 4 bases and J by 9 bases, 11 bases remained unmatched. Germline CDR1 reads MNHNS; CDR2 reads SASEGT. The CDR3 extends over 14 amino acids. As DNA, the CDR3 is TGTGCCAGCAGTGCGGGACAGCTAGGTGCGTCCCAGTACTTC. It codes for CASSAGQLGASQYF.

The chain has TRBV6-5 and TRBJ2-5, with a possible D match to TRBD2 (7 bases). The CDR3 has 12 residues. Trimming cost V 11 bases and J 4 bases, with 14 bases left between them. Germline-derived CDR1 and CDR2 are MNHEY and SVGAGI. CDR3 coding DNA: TGTGCCGTCGCGGGGGCAGGAGAGACCCAGTACTTC. It specifies CAVAGAGETQYF.